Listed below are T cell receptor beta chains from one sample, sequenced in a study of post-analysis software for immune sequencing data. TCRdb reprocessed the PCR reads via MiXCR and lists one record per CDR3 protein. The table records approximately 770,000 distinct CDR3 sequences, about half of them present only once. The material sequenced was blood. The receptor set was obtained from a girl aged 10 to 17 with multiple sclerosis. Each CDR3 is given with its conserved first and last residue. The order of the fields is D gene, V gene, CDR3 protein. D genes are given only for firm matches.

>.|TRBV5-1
CASSLDWGDYNEQFF
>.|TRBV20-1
CSARPGVVAKNIQYF
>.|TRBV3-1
CASSQAWRTDTQYF
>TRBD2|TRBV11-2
CASSLVAAGGGGFQETQYF
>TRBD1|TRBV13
CASSSTGTGKNIQYF
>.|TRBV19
CASSPQSRYGYTF
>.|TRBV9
CASSAHRDRGETQYF
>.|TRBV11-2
CASSTLRGAKKNGYTF
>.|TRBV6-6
CATGSDINYEQYF
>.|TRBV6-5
CASTPNGQPWEQYF
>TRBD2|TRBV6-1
CASRDYYGTSGSYEQYF
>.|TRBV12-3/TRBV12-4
CASSLLGNQPQHF
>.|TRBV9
CASSNSAQNTEAFF
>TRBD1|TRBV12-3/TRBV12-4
CASTLNRGRPSNYDYTF
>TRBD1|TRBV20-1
CSARGGQSNSPLHF
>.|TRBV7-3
CASSLNGRAMDTQYF
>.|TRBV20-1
CSATLKGTLNEQFF
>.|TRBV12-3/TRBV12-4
CASSRTVADTQYF
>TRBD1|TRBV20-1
CSASPGQAPDMQYF
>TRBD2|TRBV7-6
CASSVPGTSGRGGTDTQYF
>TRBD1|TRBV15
CATSRERDRGTDTQYF
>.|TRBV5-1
CASSLVWHEQFF
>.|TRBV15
CATSRDRYFEQYF
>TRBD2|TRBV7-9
CASSSAGVYEQYF
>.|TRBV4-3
CASSQQGRGYGYTF
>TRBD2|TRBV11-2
CASSSGLAAFQETQYF
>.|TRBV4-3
CASSHGVRNEQFF
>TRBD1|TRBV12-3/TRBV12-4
CASSVRQGPYEQYF
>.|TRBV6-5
CASSYSHRDPGDTQYF
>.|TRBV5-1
CASSLDGVGRRTDTQYF
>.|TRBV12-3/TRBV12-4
CASSLYTRETQYF
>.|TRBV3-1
CASSQDPGRNEQFF
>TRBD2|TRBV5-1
CASTKGLADPNEQFF
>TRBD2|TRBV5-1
CASTISGSILKTQYF
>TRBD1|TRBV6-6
CASTERGQGGQPQHF
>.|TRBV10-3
CAIEPRRDYGYTF
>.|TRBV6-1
CASSERGTTSEQFF
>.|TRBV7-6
CASSLQDMSFLSYNEQFF
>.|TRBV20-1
CSARGLALYNEQFF
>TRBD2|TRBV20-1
CSARGLAGVGEQYF
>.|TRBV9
CASSVATRFSYNEQFF
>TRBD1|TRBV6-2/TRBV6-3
CASSYSQGERYGYTF
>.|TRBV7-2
CASSFYGAKNIQYF
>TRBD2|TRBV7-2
CASSLVASSGSYEQYF
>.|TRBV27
CASAIGGVGETSTDTQYF